Listed below are T cell receptor beta chains from one sample, sequenced in a study of blood T cell repertoires in COVID-19. The protocol was immunoSEQ multiplex PCR, while the TCRdb copy is restricted to in-frame clones and leaves out a portion. The profile shows around 100,000 clones, 80% to 95% of them singletons. The sequenced sample was peripheral blood. These receptors all come from a man aged 55-75 years with acute or convalescent COVID-19. Each CDR3 is given with its conserved first and last residue.

V gene,CDR3 protein
TRBV10-1,CASSESPSGATDTQYF
TRBV18,CASSLTRDRVGETQYF
TRBV19,CATGLRTGILQYF
TRBV20-1,CRAGLKETQYF
TRBV3-1/TRBV3-2,CASSFARGTNEKLFF
TRBV6-1,CASSEYHGTGSLGDTEAFF
TRBV19,CASSRDIGDTEAFF
TRBV30,CAWRGRDRGELLVLGELFF
TRBV20-1,CSASSGQYNSPLHF
TRBV2,CASSESPSRGSPLHF
TRBV9,CASSVVFRRGASTGNTIYF
TRBV28,CASTFPVPSSYNEQFF
TRBV27,CASSSTAFYEQYF
TRBV3-1/TRBV3-2,CASSQYGTSGINEQFF
TRBV7-3,CASSRNGLSNTGELFF
TRBV15,CATSRGRQGEPDTQYF
TRBV30,CAWSGGPNTGELFF
TRBV11-3,CASSLDKTDIQYF
TRBV5-8,CASSLSSGQHYEQYF
TRBV30,CARRDRTNTGELFF
TRBV12-5,CASGSTPGLSYTGELFF
TRBV4-2,CASSQDSGHKPQHF
TRBV5-1,CASSFGQVNTEAFF
TRBV25-1,CASSEYRGGGEKLFF
TRBV28,CASSLTPSYNEQFF
TRBV27,CASSLGAGWNSPLHF
TRBV7-9,CASSTPRLEAFF
TRBV9,CASSVHSSGANTGELFF
TRBV6-2/TRBV6-3,CASSYLRDTGELFF
TRBV2,CASSEQGNTGELFF
TRBV29-1,CSVGASYTEAFF